This T cell receptor beta chain was obtained from a study of T cell changes during pregnancy in multiple sclerosis. Measured with immunoSEQ multiplex PCR; TCRdb has only the in-frame clones, and not every one. This sample carries fewer than 85,000 clones, approximately 92% of them seen once, and the ten largest clones take about 2.5%. The sequences come from peripheral blood, collected before pregnancy. This receptor was taken from a female donor with multiple sclerosis, enrolled in a pregnancy study.

Written as DNA, the CDR3 is TGTGCCACCAGCAGAGATCCAGGTCAGCCCCAGCATTTT. It codes for CATSRDPGQPQHF. V gene TRBV15 combines with J gene TRBJ1-5; D is uncertain. Per the germline V gene, CDR1 is LNHNV and CDR2 is YYDKDF (reference sequence). V was cut by 0 bases and J by 6 bases, with 6 bases left in between. The CDR3 is made up of 13 amino acids.